A single T cell receptor beta chain is shown here with its context. Antigen unknown. MiXCR, applied by TCRdb to the reads, yields one record per CDR3 protein. The repertoire holds 300,000 to 400,000 distinct CDR3 sequences, with 25% to 35% as singletons. The sample is drawn from a study of T cell repertoires in cytomegalovirus infection. Across the study: Recently identified HLA-C-restricted CMV epitopes were used, and well-studied HLA-B-restricted CMV epitopes were used as well.

The CDR3 length is 15 residues. Per germline, CDR1 SGHDT and CDR2 YYEEEE. J lost 4 bases, V lost 2 bases, and 8 bases had no gene match. The receptor was isolated from a human donor in good health (CMV status not recorded). Some clones in this sample may be carry-over from other donors' samples. The chain employs TRBV5-6 and TRBJ1-1; TRBD1 aligns across 7 bases. The material was cultured PBMCs, obtained from culture after CMV antigen stimulation. CDR3 protein: CASSLGTALGTEAFF. CDR3 sequence (DNA): TGTGCCAGCAGCTTAGGGACAGCCTTAGGCACTGAAGCTTTCTTT.